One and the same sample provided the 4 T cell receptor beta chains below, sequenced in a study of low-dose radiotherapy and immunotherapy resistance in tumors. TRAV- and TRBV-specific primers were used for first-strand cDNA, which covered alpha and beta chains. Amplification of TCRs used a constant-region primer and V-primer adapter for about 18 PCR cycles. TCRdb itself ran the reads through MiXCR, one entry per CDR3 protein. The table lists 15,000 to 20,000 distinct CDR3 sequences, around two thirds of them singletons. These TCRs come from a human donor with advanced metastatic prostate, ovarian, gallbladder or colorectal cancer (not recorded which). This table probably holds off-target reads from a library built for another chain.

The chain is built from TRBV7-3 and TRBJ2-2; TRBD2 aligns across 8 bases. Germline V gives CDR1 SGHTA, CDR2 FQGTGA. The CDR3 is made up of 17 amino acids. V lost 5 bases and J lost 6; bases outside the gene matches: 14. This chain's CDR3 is CASSEKPAGVLSGELFF. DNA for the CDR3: TGTGCCAGCAGCGAAAAGCCAGCGGGAGTTCTTTCCGGGGAGCTGTTTTTT.

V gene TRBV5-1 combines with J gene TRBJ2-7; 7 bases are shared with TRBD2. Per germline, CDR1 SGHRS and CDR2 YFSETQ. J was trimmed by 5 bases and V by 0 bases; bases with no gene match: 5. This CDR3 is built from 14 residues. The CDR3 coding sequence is TGCGCCAGCAGCTTGGTGGCGGGGGTCGACGAGCAGTACTTC. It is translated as CASSLVAGVDEQYF.

CDR3 coding DNA: TGTGCCAGCTCATCCGGACAGTATCAGCCCCAGCATTTT. It encodes CASSSGQYQPQHF. The chain employs TRBV18 and TRBJ1-5; D might be TRBD1 (6 bases). Trimming took 5 bases from V and 5 from J, leaving 10 bases between them. Germline loops: CDR1 KGHSH, CDR2 LQKENI. The CDR3 consists of 13 residues.

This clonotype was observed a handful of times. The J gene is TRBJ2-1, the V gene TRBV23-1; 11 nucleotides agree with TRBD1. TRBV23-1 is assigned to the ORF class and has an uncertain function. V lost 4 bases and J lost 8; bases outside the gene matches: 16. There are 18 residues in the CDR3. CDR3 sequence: CASSPQCGQGAKYHEQFF. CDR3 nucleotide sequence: TGCGCCAGCAGTCCACAATGTGGACAGGGGGCTAAGTATCATGAGCAGTTCTTC.